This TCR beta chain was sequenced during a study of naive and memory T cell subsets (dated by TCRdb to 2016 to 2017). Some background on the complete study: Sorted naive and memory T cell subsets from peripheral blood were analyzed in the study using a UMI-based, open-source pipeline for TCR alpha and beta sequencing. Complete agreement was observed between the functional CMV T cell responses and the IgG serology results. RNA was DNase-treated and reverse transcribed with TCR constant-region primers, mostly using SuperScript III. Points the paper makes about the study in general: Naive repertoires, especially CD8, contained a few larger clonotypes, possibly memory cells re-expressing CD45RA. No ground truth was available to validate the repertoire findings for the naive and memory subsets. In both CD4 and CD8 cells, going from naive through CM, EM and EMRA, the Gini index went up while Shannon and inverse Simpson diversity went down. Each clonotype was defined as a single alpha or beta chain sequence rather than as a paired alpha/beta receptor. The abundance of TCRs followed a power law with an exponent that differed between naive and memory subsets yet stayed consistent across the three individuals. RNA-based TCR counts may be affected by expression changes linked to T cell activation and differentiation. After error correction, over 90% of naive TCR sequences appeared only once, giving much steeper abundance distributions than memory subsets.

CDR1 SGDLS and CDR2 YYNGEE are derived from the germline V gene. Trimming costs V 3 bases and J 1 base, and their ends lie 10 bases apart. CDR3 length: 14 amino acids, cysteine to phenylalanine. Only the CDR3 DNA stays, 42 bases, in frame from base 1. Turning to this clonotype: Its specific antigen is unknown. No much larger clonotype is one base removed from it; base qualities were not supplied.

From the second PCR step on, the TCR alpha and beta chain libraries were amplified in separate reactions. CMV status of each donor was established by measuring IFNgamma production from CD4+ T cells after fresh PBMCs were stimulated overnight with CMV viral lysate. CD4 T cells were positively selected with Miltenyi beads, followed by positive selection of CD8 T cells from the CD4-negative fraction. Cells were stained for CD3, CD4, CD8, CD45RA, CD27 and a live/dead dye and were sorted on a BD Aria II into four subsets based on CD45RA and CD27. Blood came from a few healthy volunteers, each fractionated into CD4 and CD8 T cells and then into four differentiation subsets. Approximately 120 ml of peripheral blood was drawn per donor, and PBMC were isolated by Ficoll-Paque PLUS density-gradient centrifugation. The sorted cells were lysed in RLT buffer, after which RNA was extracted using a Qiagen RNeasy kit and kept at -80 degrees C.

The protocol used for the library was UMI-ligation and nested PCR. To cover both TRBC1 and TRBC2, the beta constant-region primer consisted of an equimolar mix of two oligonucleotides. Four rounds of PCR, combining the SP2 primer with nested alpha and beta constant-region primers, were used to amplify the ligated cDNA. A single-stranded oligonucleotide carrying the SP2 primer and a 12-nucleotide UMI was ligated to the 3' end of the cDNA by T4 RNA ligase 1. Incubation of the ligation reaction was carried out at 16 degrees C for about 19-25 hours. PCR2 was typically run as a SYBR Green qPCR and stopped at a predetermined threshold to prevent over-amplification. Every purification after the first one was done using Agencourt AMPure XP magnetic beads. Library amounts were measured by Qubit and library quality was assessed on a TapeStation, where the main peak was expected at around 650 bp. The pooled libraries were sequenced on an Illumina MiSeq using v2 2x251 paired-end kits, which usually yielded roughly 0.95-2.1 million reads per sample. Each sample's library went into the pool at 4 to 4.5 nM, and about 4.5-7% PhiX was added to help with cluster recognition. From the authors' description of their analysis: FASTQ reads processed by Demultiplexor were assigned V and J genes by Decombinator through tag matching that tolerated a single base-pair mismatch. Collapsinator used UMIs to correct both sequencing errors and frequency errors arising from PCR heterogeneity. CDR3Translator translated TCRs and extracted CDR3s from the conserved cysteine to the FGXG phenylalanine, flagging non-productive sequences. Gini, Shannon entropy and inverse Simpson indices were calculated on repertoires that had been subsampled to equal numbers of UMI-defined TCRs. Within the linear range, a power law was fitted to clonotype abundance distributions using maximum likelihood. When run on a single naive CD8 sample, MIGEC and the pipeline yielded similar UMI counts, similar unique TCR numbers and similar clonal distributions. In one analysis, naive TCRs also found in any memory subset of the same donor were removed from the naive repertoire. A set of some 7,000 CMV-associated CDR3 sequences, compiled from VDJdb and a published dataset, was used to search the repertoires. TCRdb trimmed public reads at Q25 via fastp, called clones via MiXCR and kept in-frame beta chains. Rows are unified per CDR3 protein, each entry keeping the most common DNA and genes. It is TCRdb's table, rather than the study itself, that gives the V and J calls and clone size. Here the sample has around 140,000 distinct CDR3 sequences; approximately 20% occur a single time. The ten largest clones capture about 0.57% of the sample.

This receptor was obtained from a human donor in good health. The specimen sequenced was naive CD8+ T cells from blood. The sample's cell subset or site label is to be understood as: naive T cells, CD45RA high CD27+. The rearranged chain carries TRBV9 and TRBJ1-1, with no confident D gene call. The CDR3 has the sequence CASSGGLGNTEAFF. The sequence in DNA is TGTGCCAGCAGCGGAGGGCTGGGGAACACTGAAGCTTTCTTT. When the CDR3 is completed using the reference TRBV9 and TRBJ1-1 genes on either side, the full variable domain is DSGVTQTPKHLITATGQRVTLRCSPRSGDLSVYWYQQSLDQGLQFLIQYYNGEERAKGNILERFSAQQFPDLHSELNLSSLELGDSALYFCASSGGLGNTEAFFGQGTRLTVV.